Reported below is one TCR beta chain. Its target is not known. This CDR3 comprises 13 residues. Germline V gene lookup returns CDR1 SQVTM and CDR2 ANQGSEA. The sample originates from a study of regulatory T cells in long-lasting Graves disease. Study-wide context: Antithyroid drug exposure in newly diagnosed Graves' patients had lasted under 3 months.

Indicated time point: newly diagnosed GD, antithyroid drugs for less than 3 months. The TCR library used RNA extracted from PBMCs. Graves' disease diagnosis relied on American Thyroid Association guidelines. Study-wide findings and caveats: Investigators studied peripheral blood only, not thyroid tissue.

Library construction for TCR beta used iRepertoire HTBI primers and Arm-PCR of CDR3 regions. TCRdb re-derived calls from the multiplex PCR reads in MiXCR, one entry per CDR3 protein. The sample contains hundreds of thousands of distinct CDR3 sequences, less than 20% of which appear only once. A further study also used this sample, focusing on T cells in Graves' hyperthyroidism and ophthalmopathy.

The sample was peripheral blood mononuclear cells (PBMCs), taken at new diagnosis, from a patient treated with antithyroid drugs. The V gene is TRBV29-1, the J gene TRBJ2-5; 10 bases fit TRBD2. The TCR sequence derives from a woman aged 25 to 39 with Graves disease. The CDR3 sequence: CSQTSGPQETQYF. As DNA, the CDR3 is TGCAGTCAGACTAGCGGGCCCCAAGAGACCCAGTACTTC.